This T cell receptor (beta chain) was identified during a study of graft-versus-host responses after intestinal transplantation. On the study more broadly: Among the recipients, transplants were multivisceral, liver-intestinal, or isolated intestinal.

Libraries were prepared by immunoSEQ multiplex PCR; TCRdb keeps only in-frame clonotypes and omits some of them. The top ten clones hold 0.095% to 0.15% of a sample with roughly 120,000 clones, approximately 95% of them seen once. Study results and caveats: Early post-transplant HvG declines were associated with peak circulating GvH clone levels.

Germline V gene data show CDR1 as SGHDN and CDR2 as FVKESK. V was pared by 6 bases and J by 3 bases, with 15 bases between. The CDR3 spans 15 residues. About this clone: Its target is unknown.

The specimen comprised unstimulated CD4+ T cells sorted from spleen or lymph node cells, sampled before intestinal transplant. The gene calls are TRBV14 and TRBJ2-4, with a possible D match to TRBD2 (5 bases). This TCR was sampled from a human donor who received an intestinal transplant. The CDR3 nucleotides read TGTGCCAGCAGACCTTCCGGGAACGGCAAAAACATTCAGTACTTC. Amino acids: CASRPSGNGKNIQYF.